Here is one T cell receptor beta chain with its context. This CDR3 comprises 16 residues. Trimming cost V 0 bases and J 3 bases; bases outside gene matches: 5. Germline CDR1 SGHRS, CDR2 YFSETQ. TCRdb passed the 5' RACE reads through MiXCR, listing each CDR3 protein once. The sample contains 1.5 million to 2 million distinct CDR3 sequences, less than 40% of which appear only once. This record belongs to a study of identical twins. This sequence originates from a newborn girl in good health. Sequencing was done on a sample of cord blood. J is TRBJ1-1 and V is TRBV5-1, with 10 bases aligning to TRBD1. The CDR3 bases are TGCGCCAGCAGCTTGGTTTGGGACAGGGGAGACACTGAAGCTTTCTTT. Its translation is CASSLVWDRGDTEAFF.